This TCR beta chain derives from a study of T cells after yellow fever vaccination. For the study at large: In the case of low-cell-number fractions, SMART-Seq v4 Ultra Low Input was used for preparation.

TCRdb redid the calling of the 5' RACE reads with MiXCR, one entry per CDR3 protein. The table includes 250,000 to 350,000 distinct CDR3 sequences, around 7.3% detected once. This CDR3 is 17 amino acids long. The germline CDR1 and CDR2 sequences are SEHNR and FQNEAQ (reference sequence). Trimming took 2 bases from V and 10 from J; bases not matched to a gene: 16. This clonotype turned up a few times. Its target is not known. Whole-study results and caveats: At around 96% for CD4 and approximately 88% for CD8, most primary-vaccination clones showed up again after the booster. A small share of clonotypes appeared in both CD4 and CD8 compartments.

The chain uses TRBV7-9 and TRBJ2-1; 8 nucleotides line up with TRBD2. Sequenced here: PBMCs, sampled approximately 47 days after the first yellow fever vaccination. The source is a man aged 18 to 30 who received the YFV17D yellow fever vaccine. This chain's CDR3 is CASSLSGGVSGGNEQFF. CDR3 in DNA: TGTGCCAGCAGCTTATCGGGTGGGGTGAGCGGGGGCAACGAGCAGTTCTTC.